This paragraph reports one TCR beta chain. The data belong to a study of blood T cell repertoires in COVID-19. About the study: COVID-19 samples collected from the United States, Italy and Spain covered acute and convalescent phases. T cells, B-cell-depleted T cells, or PBMCs provided the cDNA or gDNA that served as material.

Trimming cost V 0 bases and J 6 bases; bases outside gene matches: 9. Germline V lookup: CDR1 SGDLS, CDR2 YYNGEE. The length of the CDR3 is 16 residues. In the study's own analysis: The assay estimated nucleated cells by amplifying reference gene primers. Some clones are missing from TCRdb's copy, which holds only in-frame ones; the method was immunoSEQ multiplex PCR. That table gives V, J and clone size, and the DNA gave D and trimming. The sample contains some 25,000 clones, 81% of which appear only once. The sequence came from a man in his 70s with acute or convalescent COVID-19. Sample: peripheral blood. The chain is built from TRBV9 and TRBJ2-1; 7 positions agree with TRBD1. CDR3: CASSVGGLGGLNEQFF. The CDR3 DNA sequence: TGTGCCAGCAGCGTAGGCGGTCTAGGGGGCCTCAATGAGCAGTTCTTC.